The rows below give T cell receptor beta chains drawn from one sample of a study of cytomegalovirus exposure and HLA in healthy donors. Assay: immunoSEQ multiplex PCR; the TCRdb copy retains only in-frame clones and omits some. The table has roughly 110,000 clones, approximately 80% seen once. Sequences were obtained from PBMCs. The source of these receptors is a man in his thirties or forties in good health and CMV-seropositive. Both conserved end residues are part of each CDR3. Fields, in order: clone size, D gene, V gene, J gene, CDR3 protein. A D gene is named only where the DNA matches it firmly. Clone size is stated in some rows and not others, as once, few, many or a class when expanded.

few,TRBD2,TRBV5-4,TRBJ2-1,CASSLSGGGYNEQFF
-,-,TRBV11-2,TRBJ2-2,CASSYRGANTGELFF
-,TRBD2,TRBV5-1,TRBJ2-5,CASSIPRLAGQETQYF
-,-,TRBV7-6,TRBJ2-1,CASSPTDFSSYNEQFF
-,-,TRBV18,TRBJ1-5,CASSPTGGFYEVQPQHF
-,TRBD2,TRBV11-2,TRBJ2-7,CASSSIAGTYEQYF
-,TRBD1,TRBV30,TRBJ2-7,CAWRRDRGSYEQYF
few,TRBD2,TRBV10-1,TRBJ2-1,CASRGLAGNEQFF
-,-,TRBV7-6,TRBJ2-1,CASSPAMGDTHNEQFF
once,-,TRBV2,TRBJ2-1,CASSERIAYNEQFF
-,TRBD1,TRBV18,TRBJ1-1,CASSADREWTEAFF
-,-,TRBV7-2,TRBJ2-6,CASSRGMGSGANVLTF
-,TRBD1,TRBV2,TRBJ1-1,CASSAQGGTEAFF
once,TRBD1,TRBV4-1,TRBJ2-3,CASSPGTGHTDTQYF
-,-,TRBV30,TRBJ2-5,CAWSTYPSRETQYF
-,-,TRBV9,TRBJ1-3,CASSAGLSGSGNTIYF
-,-,TRBV27,TRBJ2-2,CASRTRDLNTGELFF
few,-,TRBV2,TRBJ1-1,CASSQEVHGTEAFF
few,-,TRBV21-1,TRBJ2-5,CASSKGDRSQETQYF
-,TRBD2,TRBV5-1,TRBJ2-1,CASSLFFWSPLAGVGSYNEQFF
-,TRBD1,TRBV7-9,TRBJ1-2,CASSYGQGAVYGYTF
-,-,TRBV9,TRBJ1-5,CASSVGGDYQPQHF
-,TRBD1,TRBV28,TRBJ1-2,CASSLWGAQTGNYGYTF
-,-,TRBV7-9,TRBJ1-3,CSSSLVSGVPGNTIYF
few,TRBD2,TRBV10-3,TRBJ2-5,CAISTSDQETQYF
-,-,TRBV7-2,TRBJ2-3,CASSSGLGVADTQYF
-,-,TRBV5-1,TRBJ1-1,CASQVEGDGTEAFF
-,-,TRBV6-1,TRBJ1-2,CASSEGWRVGGYTF
-,-,TRBV10-2,TRBJ1-5,CASSERGQPQHF
-,-,TRBV5-1,TRBJ2-2,CASSSARDTGELFF
-,-,TRBV9,TRBJ1-3,CASSVYNSGNTIYF
-,TRBD2,TRBV19,TRBJ2-3,CASTLAGGPPPPTQYF
-,-,TRBV5-1,TRBJ1-2,CASSLDGKNWYGYTF
-,TRBD1,TRBV2,TRBJ1-1,CASSLSTGTGTEAFF
-,-,TRBV10-2,TRBJ1-1,CASSTRDITEAFF
-,-,TRBV7-8,TRBJ2-1,CASSPSSQGTNKQFF